The 20 T cell receptor beta chains below come from one sample, sequenced in a study of shared clonotypes between healthy human individuals. Profiled with immunoSEQ multiplex PCR; TCRdb holds only in-frame clones, not every one. The data show 900,000 to 1,200,000 clones, 78% seen once. The sample comprised memory CD4+ T cells from PBMCs. Subset indicated: CD45RA-negative fraction. Receptor source: a man in his late teens or twenties in good health. Some clones in this sample may be carry-over from other donors' samples.

This clone appeared a single time. The J gene is TRBJ1-5, the V gene TRBV29-1, with D unresolved. The CDR3 extends over 13 amino acids. V lost 4 bases to trimming and J lost 1 base, with 8 bases between them. Germline CDR1 and CDR2: SQVTM and ANQGSEA. This CDR3 is CSVVVQSNQPQHF. The CDR3 bases are TGCAGCGTTGTCGTACAAAGCAATCAGCCCCAGCATTTT.

The rearrangement uses TRBV6-1 and TRBJ1-4; D gene ambiguous. CDR3 length: 15 residues. V lost 1 base to trimming and J lost 10 bases, with 16 bases between them. Germline-derived CDR1 and CDR2 are MNHNS and SASEGT. The CDR3 loop reads CASSEGGLGGLKLFF. The CDR3 DNA is TGTGCCAGCAGTGAAGGAGGTTTGGGTGGGTTAAAACTGTTTTTT.

DNA for the CDR3: TGCAGTGCTAGTGTTACCCGTGAGCAGTTCTTC. As protein: CSASVTREQFF. The chain joins TRBV20-1 to TRBJ2-1; D gene uncertain. The CDR3 loop spans 11 amino acids. V lost 3 bases to trimming and J lost 9 bases, with 9 bases between them. The germline gives CDR1 DFQATT, CDR2 SNEGSKA (reference sequence).

This clone occurred a few times. This chain joins TRBV9 and TRBJ1-3; no clear D gene. The CDR3 spans 14 residues. Germline CDR1 and CDR2: SGDLS and YYNGEE. With 4 bases removed from V and 0 bases from J, the gap between germline ends came to 8 bases. For the CDR3, the DNA is TGTGCCAGCAGCCTCCGGTACTCTGGAAACACCATATATTTT. Residues: CASSLRYSGNTIYF.

This chain joins TRBV19 and TRBJ1-2; D not certain. Germline CDR1 LNHDA, CDR2 SQIVND (reference sequence). CDR3 length: 13 residues. V lost 1 base and J 3 bases, leaving 6 bases between the germline ends. The CDR3 DNA follows: TGTGCCAGTAGTATAGCTGGGGACTATGGCTACACCTTC. Protein sequence: CASSIAGDYGYTF.

This clone has just one count. This sequence joins TRBV7-3 and TRBJ2-5; 9 bases align to TRBD2. Looked up from germline, CDR1 is SGHTA and CDR2 is FQGTGA. This CDR3 has 16 residues. V dropped 2 bases and J dropped 5; count of bases not matched to a gene: 9. The CDR3 loop is CASSLQPRGRGETQYF. As DNA, the CDR3 is TGTGCCAGCAGCTTACAGCCCCGCGGGAGGGGGGAGACCCAGTACTTC.

This chain uses TRBV4-1 with TRBJ2-2; TRBD2 matches 10 bases. Germline V lookup: CDR1 MGHRA, CDR2 YSYEKL. V was pared by 3 bases and J by 2 bases, with 6 bases of the junction left unmatched. This CDR3 is built from 17 residues. This chain's CDR3 is CASSQGLARTNTGELFF. For the CDR3, the DNA is TGCGCCAGCAGCCAGGGACTAGCGAGAACCAACACCGGGGAGCTGTTTTTT.

In DNA form, the CDR3 reads TGTGCCAGCAGCCAACAGGGGGCGGAAGATACGCAGTATTTT. Protein sequence: CASSQQGAEDTQYF. The chain carries TRBV5-4 and TRBJ2-3, with 9 nucleotides matching TRBD1. V trimming: 4 bases; J trimming: 5 bases; junction bases outside the gene matches: 5. This CDR3 is built from 14 residues. Germline values: CDR1 SGHNT, CDR2 YYREEE (reference sequence).

The chain has TRBV5-1 and TRBJ2-6; D possibly uses TRBD1 or TRBD2 (5 bases each). V was trimmed by 4 bases and J by 1 base, leaving 12 bases between them. The CDR3 spans 16 residues. Germline CDR1 reads SGHRS; CDR2 reads YFSETQ. The CDR3 DNA reads as TGCGCCAGCAGCCCCTCGAGGGGATCTGGGGCCAACGTCCTGACTTTC. This codes for CASSPSRGSGANVLTF. The full variable domain, in which reference TRBV5-1 and TRBJ2-6 provide the parts outside the CDR3, is KAGVTQTPRYLIKTRGQQVTLSCSPISGHRSVSWYQQTPGQGLQFLFEYFSETQRNKGNFPGRFSGRQFSNSRSEMNVSTLELGDSALYLCASSPSRGSGANVLTFGAGSRLTVL.

The genes are TRBV30 and TRBJ2-3; 13 bases map to TRBD2. This CDR3 is 15 amino acids long. The V gene's germline CDR1 is GTSNPN and CDR2 SVGIG (reference sequence). The V gene end was trimmed by 3 bases and the J gene end by 4 bases; junction bases not matched to a gene: 4. The CDR3 here is CAWRPGLAGSDTQYF. In DNA, the CDR3 is TGTGCCTGGAGACCGGGACTAGCGGGATCAGATACGCAGTATTTT.

This clone was observed once. The chain carries TRBV7-3 and TRBJ2-7; D is possibly TRBD2 (6 bases). Looked up from germline, CDR1 is SGHTA and CDR2 is FQGTGA. The V gene lost 0 bases and the J gene lost 2 bases, with 11 bases spanning the gap. CDR3 length: 15 amino acids. The CDR3 loop is CASSLTGGDTYEQYF. CDR3 in DNA: TGTGCCAGCAGCTTAACGGGGGGTGACACCTACGAGCAGTACTTC.

The chain carries TRBV6-1 and TRBJ1-2, with D tentatively TRBD1 (5 bases). With 11 bases removed from V and 7 bases from J, the gap between germline ends came to 14 bases. The CDR3 is 11 residues long. Germline V CDR1 and CDR2: MNHNS, SASEGT. CDR3 nucleotide sequence: TGTGCCGCGCAGGGATGGGGTGGCTACACCTTC. Protein product: CAAQGWGGYTF.

The rearrangement uses TRBV18 and TRBJ1-1, with 11 positions matching TRBD1. This CDR3 is 16 amino acids long. CDR1 is KGHSH and CDR2 is LQKENI in the germline V gene. The V gene end was trimmed by 5 bases and the J gene end by 4 bases; junction bases not matched to a gene: 9. In nucleotides, the CDR3 is TGTGCCAGCTCATCACGGGACAGGGGGATCGCCACTGAAGCTTTCTTT. It is translated as CASSSRDRGIATEAFF.

The chain has TRBV5-8 and TRBJ1-2; no reliable D call. The CDR3 is 15 residues long. V gave up 1 base and J gave up 4 bases, with 14 bases separating them. Germline CDR1 SGHTS, CDR2 YDEGEE. Here the CDR3 reads CASSLLTTRLYGYTF. The CDR3 nucleotides read TGTGCCAGCAGCTTGTTGACAACTCGACTCTATGGCTACACCTTC.

This chain links TRBV27 with TRBJ1-2; D gene uncertain. With 3 bases removed from V and 4 bases from J, the gap between germline ends came to 6 bases. Germline V gene sequence: CDR1 MNHEY, CDR2 SMNVEV (reference sequence). The CDR3 has 12 amino acids. CDR3 coding DNA: TGTGCCAGCAGTTTCTTGGGCTATGGCTACACCTTC. Encoded protein: CASSFLGYGYTF.

The chain links TRBV6-6 to TRBJ2-2, with a tentative D call TRBD2 (6 bases). V dropped 5 bases and J dropped 6 bases, with 7 bases sitting between them. Germline V lookup: CDR1 MNHNY, CDR2 SVGAGI (reference sequence). The CDR3 is 12 residues long. The CDR3 DNA reads TGTGCCAGCAGTGCGGGACCCGGGGAGCTGTTTTTT. Amino acid sequence: CASSAGPGELFF.

V and J are TRBV5-4 and TRBJ1-4; 10 bases are shared with TRBD1. Germline trimming cut 4 bases from V and 7 bases from J; bases unmatched to any gene: 7. This CDR3 is built from 15 residues. From germline, CDR1 is SGHNT and CDR2 YYREEE (reference sequence). CDR3 region: CASSGSRDRGEKLFF. The CDR3 coding sequence is TGTGCCAGCAGCGGCAGCCGGGACAGGGGTGAAAAACTGTTTTTT.

CDR3 loop: CASSLWGGTGELFF. The CDR3 DNA reads as TGTGCCAGCAGTTTATGGGGGGGCACCGGGGAGCTGTTTTTT. The genes are TRBV28 and TRBJ2-2, with TRBD2 as a possible D gene (6 bases). This CDR3 has 14 amino acids. The V gene's germline CDR1 is MDHEN and CDR2 SYDVKM. The ends were cut back, 0 bases at V and 4 bases at J, with 6 bases in the middle.

A remark on this clone: A far larger clone is one base from this, pointing to a likely read error. Within the sample, other DNA sequences also encode this same CDR3. The CDR3 reads CASSLGGVGDQPQHF. The CDR3 nucleotides are TGTGCCAGCAGTTTAGGTGGCGTGGGGGATCAGCCCCAGCATTTT. The chain recombines TRBV28 with TRBJ1-5; D possibly corresponds to TRBD1 (5 bases). Germline CDR1 reads MDHEN; CDR2 reads SYDVKM. The length of the CDR3 is 15 residues. Trimming took 2 bases from V and 5 from J, leaving 13 bases between them.

The chain combines TRBV20-1 with TRBJ2-5; TRBD1 is a possible D gene (5 bases). The CDR3 covers 10 residues. Between the trimmed V and J ends, which lost 7 bases and 4 bases, there was a span of 7 bases. Germline CDR1 DFQATT, CDR2 SNEGSKA (reference sequence). The CDR3 nucleotides are TGCAGTGTTAGGGGAGAGACCCAGTACTTC. Protein product: CSVRGETQYF.